The clone carrying this T cell receptor (beta chain) was picked up one time. Its antigen is still unknown. Libraries were prepared by immunoSEQ multiplex PCR; TCRdb keeps only in-frame clonotypes and omits some of them. The sample comprises 70,000 to 85,000 clones, roughly 94% of which are singletons, and about 11% rests with the top ten. The data were taken from a study of OX40 agonist ivuxolimab in advanced cancers. For the study at large: Among those enrolled, mean age was around 60 years (range roughly 23 to 79) and 75% to 85% were male.

CDR1 is MNHNS, CDR2 SASEGT, per germline. The CDR3 loop spans 16 amino acids. Study-wide results and caveats: The investigators did not determine what antigen specificity the expanded peripheral T cells had. The average count of expanded clones was higher among CD8+ T cells than among CD4+. Patients with a partial response at 0.1-3.0 mg/kg had among the lowest clonal expansion.

This clonotype originated in an adult with an advanced solid tumor such as melanoma, head and neck, liver or kidney cancer. Sequencing was performed on CD4+ or CD8+ T cells sorted from blood, taken in a trial of the OX40 agonist ivuxolimab. The chain uses TRBV6-1 and TRBJ2-5, with 9 bases identical to TRBD1. The tail of the sequence fits TRBJ2-7 better, so the J call may be wrong. The CDR3 here is CASSEGFGTGSYEQYF. Here the CDR3 DNA reads TGTGCCAGCAGTGAGGGGTTTGGGACAGGGTCCTACGAGCAGTACTTC.